This is a list of T cell receptor beta chains from one sample in a study of brain metastases from non-small cell lung cancer. TCRdb's table, derived via immunoSEQ multiplex PCR, lists solely in-frame clones and lacks some. The table includes approximately 6,100 clones, around 84% detected once. The sequenced sample was primary lung tumor tissue. The origin of the receptors is a donor at least 40 years old with non-small cell lung cancer. CDR3s include the opening cysteine and the closing phenylalanine or tryptophan. The D gene is left open where the match is weak. Size tells how often a clone was seen (once, few, many) or the class of an expanded clone, and some rows leave it out.

clone_size j_call v_call d_call cdr3_nt cdr3_aa
NA TRBJ1-1 TRBV28 NA TGTGCCACAAACAGGGAAAGGAACACTGAAGCTTTCTTT CATNRERNTEAFF
few TRBJ1-5 TRBV28 NA TGTGCCACCACTCTGCCCACTGGGGGTGTGGGACAGCCCCAGCATTTT CATTLPTGGVGQPQHF
once TRBJ2-1 TRBV9 NA TGTGCCAGCAGCGTAGGCGGCGGGGAATTCAATGAGCAGTTCTTC CASSVGGGEFNEQFF
NA TRBJ2-2 TRBV4-3 TRBD2 TGCGCCAGCAGCCAAGGACTAGCGGGGGGGCTAGGGGAGCTGTTTTTT CASSQGLAGGLGELFF
NA TRBJ2-7 TRBV18 NA TGTGCCAGCTCCAGGGGCGCACAGACTTACGAGCAGTATTTC CASSRGAQTYEQYF
NA TRBJ2-5 TRBV5-4 TRBD1 TGTGCCAGCAGCATACCGACAGGGGGCCTGAGGGAGACCCAGTACTTC CASSIPTGGLRETQYF
once TRBJ2-6 TRBV27 NA TGTGCCAGCAGTCTCGGCTCTGGGGCCAACGTCCTGACTTTC CASSLGSGANVLTF
NA TRBJ2-2 TRBV5-1 NA TGCGCCAGCAGCTTGATCCAGGGGCTGAACACCGGGGAGCTGTTTTTT CASSLIQGLNTGELFF
NA TRBJ2-7 TRBV5-1 NA TGCGCCAGCACGAAGCCAGGGCCCGAGCAGTACTTC CASTKPGPEQYF
NA TRBJ2-6 TRBV19 NA TGTGCCAGTAGTATCGAAAGGGGGGCTACCAAGGGCGCCAACGTCCTGACTTTC CASSIERGATKGANVLTF
NA TRBJ1-2 TRBV5-4 NA TGTGCCAGCAGCTTGGTGGGGCGCGATGGCTACACCTTC CASSLVGRDGYTF
NA TRBJ2-4 TRBV7-2 TRBD2 TGTGCCAGCAGCTATTCTAGCGGGGCCTACAAAAACATTCAGTACTTC CASSYSSGAYKNIQYF
medium-sized TRBJ2-1 TRBV18 NA TGTGCCAGCTCACCTCCCGCGACCAATGAGCAGTTCTTC CASSPPATNEQFF
NA TRBJ2-1 TRBV5-4 NA TGTGCCAGCAGCCTAAGGACAGCTTACAATGAGCAGTTCTTC CASSLRTAYNEQFF
NA TRBJ2-1 TRBV6-1 NA TGTGCCAGCAGTGAAGCTCGACCCAATGAGCAGTTCTTC CASSEARPNEQFF
NA TRBJ2-7 TRBV23-1 NA TGCGCCAGCAGTCAAAGGAGGGCCCGGGGAATCTACGAGCAGTACTTC CASSQRRARGIYEQYF
NA TRBJ2-1 TRBV12-2 NA TGTGCAAGTCGCTCCTCGGGCGCACGACTAGCGGGGGAGGATGAGCAGTTCTTC CASRSSGARLAGEDEQFF
NA TRBJ1-1 TRBV5-8 NA TGTGCCAGCAGCTTCTGGGGCAGTATGAACACTGAAGCTTTCTTT CASSFWGSMNTEAFF
few TRBJ1-5 TRBV6-5 NA TGTGCCAGCAGTCAGGGTGGAATCAATCAGCCCCAGCATTTT CASSQGGINQPQHF
NA TRBJ2-1 TRBV19 NA TGTGCCAGTGCCCGGTCGATGTATGAGCAGTTCTTC CASARSMYEQFF
NA TRBJ2-3 TRBV29-1 TRBD1 TGCAGCGTTCGACAGGGCCGTGACACAGATACGCAGTATTTT CSVRQGRDTDTQYF
NA TRBJ2-1 TRBV28 NA TGTGCCAGCAGAGCCTCCTGGGACGGAAATGAGCAGTTCTTC CASRASWDGNEQFF
NA TRBJ2-3 TRBV19 TRBD1 TGTGCCAGTAGTATAGGGACAGGGATCACAGATACGCAGTATTTT CASSIGTGITDTQYF
NA TRBJ1-1 TRBV6-6 NA TGTGCCAGCAGTTACTCCCCAACCAGGGGAACTGAAGCTTTCTTT CASSYSPTRGTEAFF
NA TRBJ1-1 TRBV5-8 NA TGTGCCAGCAGCTTAGGCGCCAGAATGAACACTGAAGCTTTCTTT CASSLGARMNTEAFF
NA TRBJ2-5 TRBV5-1 TRBD2 TGCGCCAGCACTAATAGCGGGGGGGCGATGGAGACCCAATACTTC CASTNSGGAMETQYF
NA TRBJ1-5 TRBV9 NA TGTGCCAGCAGTCGTCGTTCAGGTGACAATCAGCCCCAGCATTTT CASSRRSGDNQPQHF
NA TRBJ1-5 TRBV29-1 NA TGCAGCGTTGCGGACGGTAATAGCAATCAGCCCCAGCATTTT CSVADGNSNQPQHF
NA TRBJ2-1 TRBV15 NA TGTGCCACCAGCAGAGATCTACAGGCCCACAATGAGCAGTTCTTC CATSRDLQAHNEQFF
NA TRBJ2-4 TRBV19 TRBD2 TGTGCCAGTTCGACTAGCGGGGGGGGACAAAACATTCAGTACTTC CASSTSGGGQNIQYF
NA TRBJ2-6 TRBV24-1 NA TGTGCCACCAGTTCTTCTGGGGCCAACGTCCTGACTTTC CATSSSGANVLTF
few TRBJ1-3 TRBV9 NA TGTGCCAGCAGCGATCTAAACACCATATATTTT CASSDLNTIYF
NA TRBJ1-3 TRBV2 NA TGTGCCAGCAGTGACCCCGGGGCAGGGGGAAACACCATATATTTT CASSDPGAGGNTIYF
NA TRBJ2-1 TRBV4-3 NA TGCGCCAGCAGCCAAGAATGGGAGGCGAGTTACAATGAGCAGTTCTTC CASSQEWEASYNEQFF
NA TRBJ1-6 TRBV7-2 TRBD1 TGTGCCAGCAGCTTGCAACAGGGGGTAGTTTCACCCCTCCACTTT CASSLQQGVVSPLHF
NA TRBJ2-3 TRBV28 TRBD2 TGTGCCAGCAGCTCTACTAGCGGGGGGGCAGCAGATACGCAGTATTTT CASSSTSGGAADTQYF
NA TRBJ1-3 TRBV4-2 TRBD1 TGTGCCAGCAGCCAAGTCGACAGGGCCTCTGGAAACACCATATATTTT CASSQVDRASGNTIYF